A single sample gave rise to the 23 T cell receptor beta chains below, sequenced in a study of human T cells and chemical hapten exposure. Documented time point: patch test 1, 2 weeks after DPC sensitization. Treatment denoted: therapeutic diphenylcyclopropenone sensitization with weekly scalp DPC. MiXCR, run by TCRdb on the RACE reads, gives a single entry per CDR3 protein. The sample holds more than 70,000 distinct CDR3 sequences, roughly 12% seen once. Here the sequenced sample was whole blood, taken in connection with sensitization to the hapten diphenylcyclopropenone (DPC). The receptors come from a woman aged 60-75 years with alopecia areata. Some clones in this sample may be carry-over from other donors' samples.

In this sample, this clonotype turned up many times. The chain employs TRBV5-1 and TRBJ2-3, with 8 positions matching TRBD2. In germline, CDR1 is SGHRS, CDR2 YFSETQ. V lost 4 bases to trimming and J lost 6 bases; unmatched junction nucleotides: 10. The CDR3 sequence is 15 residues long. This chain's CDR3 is CASSRTSGRGDTQYF. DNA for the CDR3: TGCGCCAGCAGCCGGACGAGCGGGAGAGGTGATACGCAGTATTTT.

The CDR3 region is CATSRDRTSYEQYF. The CDR3 nucleotides read TGTGCCACCAGCAGAGATCGGACTAGTTACGAGCAGTACTTC. The rearrangement uses TRBV15 and TRBJ2-7; 7 bases agree with TRBD2. Per germline, CDR1 LNHNV and CDR2 YYDKDF (reference sequence). The CDR3 spans 14 residues. V was pared by 0 bases and J by 4 bases, with 3 bases of the junction left unmatched.

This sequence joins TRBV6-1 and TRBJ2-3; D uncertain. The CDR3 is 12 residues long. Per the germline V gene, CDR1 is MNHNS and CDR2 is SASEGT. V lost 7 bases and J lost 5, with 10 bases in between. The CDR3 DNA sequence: TGTGCCAGCAATGTCCCCCGAGATACGCAGTATTTT. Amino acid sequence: CASNVPRDTQYF.

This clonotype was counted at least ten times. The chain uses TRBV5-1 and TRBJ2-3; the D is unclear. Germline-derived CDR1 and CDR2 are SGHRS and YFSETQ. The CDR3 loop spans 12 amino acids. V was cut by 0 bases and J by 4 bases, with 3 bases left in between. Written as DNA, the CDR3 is TGCGCCAGCAGCTTGGAGGCAGATACGCAGTATTTT. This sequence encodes CASSLEADTQYF.

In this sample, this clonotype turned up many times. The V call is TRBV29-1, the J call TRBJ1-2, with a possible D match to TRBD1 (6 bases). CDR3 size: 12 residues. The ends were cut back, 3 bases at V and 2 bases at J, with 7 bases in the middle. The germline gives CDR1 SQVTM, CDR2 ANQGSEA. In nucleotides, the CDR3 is TGCAGCGTTGACAGGGGAAACTATGGCTACACCTTC. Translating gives CSVDRGNYGYTF.

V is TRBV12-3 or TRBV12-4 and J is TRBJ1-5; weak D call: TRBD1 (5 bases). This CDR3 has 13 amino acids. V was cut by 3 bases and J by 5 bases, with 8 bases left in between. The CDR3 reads CASSFEQDQPQHF. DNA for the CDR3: TGTGCCAGCAGTTTCGAACAGGATCAGCCCCAGCATTTT.

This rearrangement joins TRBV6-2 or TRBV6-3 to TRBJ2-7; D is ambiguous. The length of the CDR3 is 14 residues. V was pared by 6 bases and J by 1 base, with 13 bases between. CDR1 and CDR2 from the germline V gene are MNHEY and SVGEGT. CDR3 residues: CASSTPAISYEQYF. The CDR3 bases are TGTGCCAGCAGCACTCCCGCTATATCCTACGAGCAGTACTTC.

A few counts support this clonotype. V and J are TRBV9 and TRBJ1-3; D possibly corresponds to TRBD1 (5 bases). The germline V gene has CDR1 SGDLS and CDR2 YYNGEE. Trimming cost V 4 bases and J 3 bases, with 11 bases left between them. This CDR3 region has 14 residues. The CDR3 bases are TGTGCCAGCAGCCCCGCGGGGGGTGGAAACACCATATATTTT. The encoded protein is CASSPAGGGNTIYF.

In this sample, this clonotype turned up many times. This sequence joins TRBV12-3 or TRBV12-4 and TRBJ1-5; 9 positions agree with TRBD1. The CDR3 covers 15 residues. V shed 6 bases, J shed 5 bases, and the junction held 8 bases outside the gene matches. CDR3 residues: CASSRSGQGDQPQHF. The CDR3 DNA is TGTGCCAGCAGCCGGTCGGGACAGGGCGATCAGCCCCAGCATTTT.

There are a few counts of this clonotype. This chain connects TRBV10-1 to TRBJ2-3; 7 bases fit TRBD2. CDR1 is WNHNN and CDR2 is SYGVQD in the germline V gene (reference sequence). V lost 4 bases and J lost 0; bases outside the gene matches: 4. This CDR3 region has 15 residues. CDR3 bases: TGCGCCAGCAGTGGGGGACTATCTAGCACAGATACGCAGTATTTT. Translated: CASSGGLSSTDTQYF.

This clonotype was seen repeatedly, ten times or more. CDR3 nucleotides: TGTGCCAGCAGCCGGGCGCGAAGCTCCTACGAGCAGTACTTC. It is translated as CASSRARSSYEQYF. V and J are TRBV6-5 and TRBJ2-7; D is undetermined. Trimming took off 6 bases at V and 0 bases at J, with 12 bases between the two ends. Germline V CDR1 and CDR2: MNHEY, SVGAGI. This CDR3 is 14 amino acids long.

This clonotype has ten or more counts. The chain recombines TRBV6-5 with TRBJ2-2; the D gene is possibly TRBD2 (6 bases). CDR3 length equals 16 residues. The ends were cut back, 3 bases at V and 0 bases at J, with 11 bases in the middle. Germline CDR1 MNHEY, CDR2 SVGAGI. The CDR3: CASSYRPGANTGELFF. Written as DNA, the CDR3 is TGTGCCAGCAGTTATCGCCCGGGGGCGAACACCGGGGAGCTGTTTTTT.

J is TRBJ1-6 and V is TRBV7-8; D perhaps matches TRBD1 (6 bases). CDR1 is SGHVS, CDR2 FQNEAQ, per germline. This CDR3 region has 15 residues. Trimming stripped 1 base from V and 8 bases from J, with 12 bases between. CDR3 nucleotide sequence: TGTGCCAGCAGCTTAGTATCACAGGGCGATTCACCCCTCCACTTT. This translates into CASSLVSQGDSPLHF.

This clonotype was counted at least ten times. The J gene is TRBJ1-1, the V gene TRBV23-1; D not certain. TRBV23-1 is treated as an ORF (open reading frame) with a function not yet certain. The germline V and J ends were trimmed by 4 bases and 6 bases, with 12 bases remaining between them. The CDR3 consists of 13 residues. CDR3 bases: TGCGCCAGCAGTCGAGAGCCTACGGCTGAAGCTTTCTTT. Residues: CASSREPTAEAFF.

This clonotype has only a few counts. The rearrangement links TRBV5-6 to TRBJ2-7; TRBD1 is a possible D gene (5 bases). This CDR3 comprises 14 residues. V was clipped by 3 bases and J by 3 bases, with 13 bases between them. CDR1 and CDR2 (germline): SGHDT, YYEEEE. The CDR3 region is CASSYDSPLYEQYF. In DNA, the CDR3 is TGTGCCAGCAGCTACGACAGTCCCCTCTACGAGCAGTACTTC. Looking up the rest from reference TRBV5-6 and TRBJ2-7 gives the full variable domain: DAGVTQSPTHLIKTRGQQVTLRCSPKSGHDTVSWYQQALGQGPQFIFQYYEEEERQRGNFPDRFSGHQFPNYSSELNVNALLLGDSALYLCASSYDSPLYEQYFGPGTRLTVT.

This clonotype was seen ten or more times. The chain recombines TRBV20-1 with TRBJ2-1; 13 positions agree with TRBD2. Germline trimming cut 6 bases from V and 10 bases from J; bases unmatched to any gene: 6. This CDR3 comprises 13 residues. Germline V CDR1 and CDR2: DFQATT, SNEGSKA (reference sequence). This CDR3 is CSAGGLAGREQFF. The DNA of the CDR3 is TGCAGTGCCGGGGGACTAGCGGGGAGGGAGCAGTTCTTC.

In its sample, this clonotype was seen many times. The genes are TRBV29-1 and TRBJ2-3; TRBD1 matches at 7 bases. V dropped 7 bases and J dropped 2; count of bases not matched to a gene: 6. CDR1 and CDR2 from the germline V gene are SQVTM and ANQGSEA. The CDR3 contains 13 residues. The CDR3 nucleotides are TGCAGCGCCACAGGGGCAAACACAGATACGCAGTATTTT. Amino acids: CSATGANTDTQYF.

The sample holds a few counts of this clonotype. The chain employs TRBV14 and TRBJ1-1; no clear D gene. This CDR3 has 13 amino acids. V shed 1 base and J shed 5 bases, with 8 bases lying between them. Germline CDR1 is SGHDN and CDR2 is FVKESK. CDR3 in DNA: TGTGCCAGCAGCCAAGGACCGGTGACTGAAGCTTTCTTT. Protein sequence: CASSQGPVTEAFF.

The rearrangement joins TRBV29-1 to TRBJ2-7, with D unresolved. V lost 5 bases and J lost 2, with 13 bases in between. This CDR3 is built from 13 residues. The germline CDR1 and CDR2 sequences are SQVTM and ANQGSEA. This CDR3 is CSVTYRDPYEQYF. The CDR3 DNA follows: TGCAGCGTTACATACAGAGATCCCTACGAGCAGTACTTC.

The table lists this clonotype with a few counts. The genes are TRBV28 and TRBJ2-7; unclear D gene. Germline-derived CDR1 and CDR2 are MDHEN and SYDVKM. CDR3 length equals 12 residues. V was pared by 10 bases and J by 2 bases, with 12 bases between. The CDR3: CATIGSPYEQYF. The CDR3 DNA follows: TGTGCCACCATTGGCAGTCCCTACGAGCAGTACTTC.

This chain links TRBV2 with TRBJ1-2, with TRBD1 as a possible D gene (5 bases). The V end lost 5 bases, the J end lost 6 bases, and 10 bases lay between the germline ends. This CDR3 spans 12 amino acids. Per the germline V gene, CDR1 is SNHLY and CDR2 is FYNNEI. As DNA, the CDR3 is TGTGCCAGCAGTTCACAGGAACATGGCTACACCTTC. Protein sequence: CASSSQEHGYTF. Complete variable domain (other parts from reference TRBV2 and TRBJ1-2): EPEVTQTPSHQVTQMGQEVILRCVPISNHLYFYWYRQILGQKVEFLVSFYNNEISEKSEIFDDQFSVERPDGSNFTLKIRSTKLEDSAMYFCASSSQEHGYTFGSGTRLTVV.

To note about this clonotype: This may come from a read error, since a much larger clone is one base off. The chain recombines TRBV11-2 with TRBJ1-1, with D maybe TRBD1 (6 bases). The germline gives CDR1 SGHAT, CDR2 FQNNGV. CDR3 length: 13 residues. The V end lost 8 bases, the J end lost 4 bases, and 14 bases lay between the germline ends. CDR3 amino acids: CASGGTMTTEAFF. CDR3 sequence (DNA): TGTGCCAGCGGGGGGACAATGACCACTGAAGCTTTCTTT. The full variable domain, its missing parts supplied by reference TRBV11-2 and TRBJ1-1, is EAGVAQSPRYKIIEKRQSVAFWCNPISGHATLYWYQQILGQGPKLLIQFQNNGVVDDSQLPKDRFSAERLKGVDSTLKIQPAKLEDSAVYLCASGGTMTTEAFFGQGTRLTVV.

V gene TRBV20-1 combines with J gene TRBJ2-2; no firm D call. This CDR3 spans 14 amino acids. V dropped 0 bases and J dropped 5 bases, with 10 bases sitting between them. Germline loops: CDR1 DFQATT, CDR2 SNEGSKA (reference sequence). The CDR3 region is CSARDQHGTGELFF. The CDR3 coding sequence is TGCAGTGCTAGAGATCAGCATGGAACCGGGGAGCTGTTTTTT.